The 25 T cell receptor beta chains reported below all come from one sample, sequenced in a study of regulatory T cells in long-lasting Graves disease. The sample's time point: newly diagnosed GD, antithyroid drugs for less than 3 months. With RNA extracted from PBMCs as input, the TCR library was made. HTBI primers from iRepertoire and Arm-PCR of CDR3 regions yielded the TCR beta libraries. TCRdb re-called the multiplex PCR reads with MiXCR, one entry per CDR3 protein. The table records roughly 500,000 distinct CDR3 sequences, roughly 12% of them present only once. The same data also went into a second study, on T cells in Graves' hyperthyroidism and ophthalmopathy.

Sequencing used peripheral blood mononuclear cells (PBMCs), obtained at new diagnosis, from a patient treated with antithyroid drugs. The source of these receptors is a man aged 25-40 years with Graves disease.

The chain uses TRBV6-1 and TRBJ2-5, with TRBD2 identical over 9 bases. This CDR3 region has 15 residues. Germline CDR1 and CDR2: MNHNS and SASEGT. Trimming took 6 bases from V and 1 from J; bases not matched to a gene: 6. The CDR3 DNA sequence: TGTGCCAGCAGCCGCGGACTAGCGCCCCAAGAGACCCAGTACTTC. Its protein product is CASSRGLAPQETQYF.

This clonotype was seen ten or more times. This chain joins TRBV5-1 and TRBJ2-2, with D perhaps matching TRBD2 (5 bases). Germline values: CDR1 SGHRS, CDR2 YFSETQ. Trimming cost V 5 bases and J 2 bases, with 10 bases left between them. The length of the CDR3 is 14 residues. The CDR3, as DNA: TGCGCCAGCAGAGGAGAGGGTAACACCGGGGAGCTGTTTTTT. Translation gives CASRGEGNTGELFF.

A word on this clonotype: A single base separates this from a much larger clone, so it may be a read error. The CDR3 end shows no conserved phenylalanine or tryptophan, and so a read error is likely. The chain employs TRBV10-1 and TRBJ2-7, with 7 bases that match TRBD2. Germline CDR1 is WNHNN and CDR2 is SYGVQD (reference sequence). CDR3 length equals 17 residues. The J segment lost 2 bases and the V segment lost 10 bases, leaving 20 bases of the junction unmatched. CDR3: CANRKQLWSGKPYEQYS. The CDR3 DNA reads as TGCGCCAACCGAAAGCAACTATGGAGCGGGAAACCCTACGAGCAGTACTCC.

Worth noting for this clonotype: A far larger clone differs by one base, so this is likely a read error. The CDR3 DNA reads TGTGCCAGCAGCTCCCAGGGAGGGGGGGAGACCCAGTACTTC. Translation: CASSSQGGGETQYF. The chain links TRBV7-9 to TRBJ2-5, with a weak D call TRBD2 (7 bases). Per the germline V gene, CDR1 is SEHNR and CDR2 is FQNEAQ (reference sequence). V lost 4 bases and J lost 5, with 14 bases in between. The CDR3 has 14 residues. Using reference TRBV7-9 and TRBJ2-5 for the parts outside the CDR3, the full variable domain is DTGVSQNPRHKITKRGQNVTFRCDPISEHNRLYWYRQTLGQGPEFLTYFQNEAQLEKSRLLSDRFSAERPKGSFSTLEIQRTEQGDSAMYLCASSSQGGGETQYFGPGTRLLVL.

At least ten counts were recorded for this clonotype. The rearrangement links TRBV20-1 to TRBJ2-7, with TRBD1 identical over 7 bases. Germline CDR1 is DFQATT and CDR2 is SNEGSKA (reference sequence). J lost 5 bases, V lost 3 bases, and 10 bases had no gene match. The CDR3 sequence is 14 residues long. CDR3 region: CSARAAGGVNEQYF. The CDR3 DNA sequence: TGCAGTGCTAGGGCGGCAGGGGGTGTGAACGAGCAGTACTTC.

This clonotype was found a few times. The rearrangement uses TRBV29-1 and TRBJ2-1; D uncertain. CDR1 is SQVTM and CDR2 is ANQGSEA in the germline V gene. CDR3 size: 14 residues. Trimming cost V 7 bases and J 5 bases, with 18 bases left between them. The CDR3 DNA reads TGCAGCGCCCCGTACCGTGGGCTGGACAATGAGCAGTTCTTC. Protein: CSAPYRGLDNEQFF.

This clonotype has ten or more counts. The chain joins TRBV27 to TRBJ2-5; tentative D call: TRBD1 (6 bases). The CDR3 totals 15 residues. Germline assignment: CDR1 MNHEY and CDR2 SMNVEV (reference sequence). V was cut by 5 bases and J by 0 bases, with 13 bases left in between. DNA of the CDR3: TGTGCCAGCAGTACCCGGACAGAGTACCAAGAGACCCAGTACTTC. This sequence encodes CASSTRTEYQETQYF.

Only a few counts were recorded for this clonotype. The chain is built from TRBV5-1 and TRBJ1-1; D not certain. Germline CDR1 and CDR2: SGHRS and YFSETQ. The CDR3 runs 15 residues. The V and J ends lost 4 bases and 0 bases respectively, with 13 bases between them. Here the CDR3 reads CASSRARTVNTEAFF. CDR3 DNA: TGCGCCAGCAGCAGAGCTAGGACGGTGAACACTGAAGCTTTCTTT.

This rearrangement joins TRBV3-1 to TRBJ2-3; 10 bases fit TRBD2. Germline V lookup: CDR1 LGHDT, CDR2 YNNKEL (reference sequence). The CDR3 runs to 18 residues. Germline trimming cut 1 base from V and 6 bases from J; bases unmatched to any gene: 13. The CDR3 nucleotides are TGTGCCAGCAGCCAAGTTGTGGCTAGCGGGAGAGGGGCGGATACGCAGTATTTT. This sequence encodes CASSQVVASGRGADTQYF.

This clonotype was seen ten or more times. This sequence joins TRBV5-1 and TRBJ2-1; 7 nucleotides align to TRBD1. The CDR3 is made up of 16 amino acids. Looked up from germline, CDR1 is SGHRS and CDR2 is YFSETQ. Trimming at V came to 0 bases and at J to 3 bases, leaving 6 bases not matched to a gene. The CDR3: CASSLEGRGNYNEQFF. The DNA of the CDR3 is TGCGCCAGCAGCTTGGAAGGCAGGGGGAACTACAATGAGCAGTTCTTC.

This sequence joins TRBV3-1 and TRBJ2-5; tentative D call: TRBD2 (5 bases). The CDR3 sequence is 13 residues long. V lost 4 bases to trimming and J lost 5 bases, with 11 bases between them. The germline V gene encodes CDR1 LGHDT and CDR2 YNNKEL (reference sequence). This CDR3 reads CASSPYWEETQYF. The CDR3 bases are TGTGCCAGCAGCCCCTACTGGGAGGAGACCCAGTACTTC.

This clonotype was seen a handful of times. The junction departs from germline at one end; a sequencing error may be responsible. V is TRBV12-3 or TRBV12-4 and J is TRBJ2-1; 15 bases agree with TRBD2. The CDR3 totals 15 residues. CDR3 bases: TGTGCCAGCAGTTCTGGACTAGCGGGAGGGAATGAGCAGTCCTTC. Translation: CASSSGLAGGNEQSF.

This clonotype was counted a single time. This may be a read error, as it is one base from a much larger clone. This chain connects TRBV11-3 to TRBJ1-1; unclear D gene. V was trimmed by 1 base and J by 10 bases, leaving 16 bases between them. From germline, CDR1 is SGHNT and CDR2 YENEEA. This CDR3 is built from 14 residues. The CDR3: CASSLVWQESGAFF. The CDR3 DNA reads TGTGCCAGCAGCTTAGTATGGCAGGAATCCGGAGCTTTCTTT.

This clonotype was seen many times. CDR3 in DNA: TGTGCCAGTAGCCCAGGGGGCATTAGCAATCAGCCCCAGCATTTT. Translated, it gives CASSPGGISNQPQHF. This sequence joins TRBV19 and TRBJ1-5; TRBD1 matches 8 bases. The CDR3 is 15 residues long. J was trimmed by 0 bases and V by 6 bases; bases with no gene match: 4. Germline-derived CDR1 and CDR2 are LNHDA and SQIVND (reference sequence). Using reference TRBV19 and TRBJ1-5 for the parts outside the CDR3, the full variable domain is DGGITQSPKYLFRKEGQNVTLSCEQNLNHDAMYWYRQDPGQGLRLIYYSQIVNDFQKGDIAEGYSVSREKKESFPLTVTSAQKNPTAFYLCASSPGGISNQPQHFGDGTRLSIL.

This clonotype was recorded many times. V gene TRBV30 combines with J gene TRBJ2-7; 13 nucleotides align to TRBD2. J lost 7 bases, V lost 2 bases, and 14 bases had no gene match. The CDR3 sequence is 17 residues long. Germline values: CDR1 GTSNPN, CDR2 SVGIG (reference sequence). The CDR3 nucleotides read TGTGCCTGGAGTATCCCGGGACTAGCGGGATCCAGCGGGGAGCAGTACTTC. Residues: CAWSIPGLAGSSGEQYF.

This clonotype was recorded many times. The chain recombines TRBV2 with TRBJ2-1; the match to TRBD2 covers 7 bases. The germline CDR1 and CDR2 sequences are SNHLY and FYNNEI. The CDR3 runs to 15 residues. Trimming cost V 6 bases and J 3 bases; bases outside gene matches: 8. CDR3 protein: CASRRAGAGYNEQFF. CDR3 DNA sequence: TGTGCCAGCAGAAGGGCGGGAGCCGGCTACAATGAGCAGTTCTTC.

The chain combines TRBV28 with TRBJ2-1; D might be TRBD2 (5 bases). Trimming removed 5 bases at V and 1 base at J, with 15 bases between. CDR3 length: 16 residues. Per the germline V gene, CDR1 is MDHEN and CDR2 is SYDVKM. Here the CDR3 DNA reads TGTGCCAGCAGTCCCCTGTCCGGGGTTTCCTACAATGAGCAGTTCTTC. This codes for CASSPLSGVSYNEQFF.

This clonotype was seen ten or more times. The chain has TRBV2 and TRBJ2-7; 10 nucleotides line up with TRBD2. Per germline, CDR1 SNHLY and CDR2 FYNNEI. CDR3 length: 16 residues. Trimming took 2 bases from V and 5 from J; bases not matched to a gene: 9. The CDR3 DNA reads as TGTGCCAGCAGTGAACGGGCTAGCGGGAGTATGGACGAGCAGTACTTC. The encoded protein is CASSERASGSMDEQYF.

J is TRBJ1-5 and V is TRBV19; D is possibly TRBD1 (6 bases). In germline, CDR1 is LNHDA, CDR2 SQIVND (reference sequence). With 4 bases removed from V and 4 bases from J, the gap between germline ends came to 17 bases. CDR3 size: 16 residues. The CDR3 loop reads CASSTYRQAVNQPQHF. CDR3 sequence (DNA): TGTGCCAGTAGTACTTACCGACAGGCTGTAAATCAGCCCCAGCATTTT.

This clonotype was detected ten times or more. The chain carries TRBV6-2 or TRBV6-3 and TRBJ2-1; the D gene is possibly TRBD2 (5 bases). V lost 5 bases and J 0 bases, leaving 23 bases between the germline ends. The CDR3 sequence is 19 residues long. CDR1 MNHEY and CDR2 SVGEGT come from the germline V gene. The CDR3 DNA reads as TGTGCCAGCAGTCCTGCAGGTGGGTTAGCGTACATCTCCTACAATGAGCAGTTCTTC. This translates into CASSPAGGLAYISYNEQFF.

This clonotype was counted between two and nine times. The chain links TRBV15 to TRBJ1-5; TRBD1 matches at 8 bases. Germline trimming cut 0 bases from V and 5 bases from J; bases unmatched to any gene: 9. CDR3 length equals 17 residues. The V gene's germline CDR1 is LNHNV and CDR2 YYDKDF (reference sequence). The CDR3 protein is CATSRDLRQGAYQPQHF. In DNA, the CDR3 is TGTGCCACCAGCAGAGATCTCCGGCAGGGGGCCTATCAGCCCCAGCATTTT. Looking up the rest from reference TRBV15 and TRBJ1-5 gives the full variable domain: DAMVIQNPRYQVTQFGKPVTLSCSQTLNHNVMYWYQQKSSQAPKLLFHYYDKDFNNEADTPDNFQSRRPNTSFCFLDIRSPGLGDTAMYLCATSRDLRQGAYQPQHFGDGTRLSIL.

This clonotype was observed many times. The chain employs TRBV7-3 and TRBJ2-5, with D perhaps given as TRBD1 or TRBD2 (6 bases each). The CDR3 has 15 residues. V gave up 7 bases and J gave up 5 bases, with 20 bases separating them. Germline values: CDR1 SGHTA, CDR2 FQGTGA. In nucleotides, the CDR3 is TGTGCCAGCACCTCACACAAGACAGGAGGGGAGACCCAGTACTTC. This codes for CASTSHKTGGETQYF.

The chain links TRBV2 to TRBJ1-5; 8 nucleotides agree with TRBD1. The V segment lost 6 bases and the J segment 1 base; nucleotides outside the gene matches: 5. CDR1 is SNHLY, CDR2 FYNNEI, per germline. This CDR3 is 15 amino acids long. CDR3: CASSRQGWSNQPQHF. The CDR3, as DNA: TGTGCCAGCAGCCGACAGGGGTGGAGCAATCAGCCCCAGCATTTT.

The rearrangement links TRBV20-1 to TRBJ2-5, with TRBD1 matching over 7 bases. CDR3 length: 14 residues. V shed 7 bases, J shed 2 bases, and the junction held 10 bases outside the gene matches. Per germline, CDR1 DFQATT and CDR2 SNEGSKA (reference sequence). The CDR3 loop reads CSGNTGTAQETQYF. DNA of the CDR3: TGCAGTGGTAATACCGGGACAGCACAAGAGACCCAGTACTTC.

This clonotype appeared many times. V and J are TRBV29-1 and TRBJ2-1; tentative D call: TRBD1 (7 bases). The V gene lost 6 bases and the J gene lost 5 bases, with 14 bases spanning the gap. There are 13 residues in the CDR3. Germline assignment: CDR1 SQVTM and CDR2 ANQGSEA. The CDR3 reads CSVEPGGNNEQFF. CDR3 sequence (DNA): TGCAGCGTGGAACCAGGGGGGAACAATGAGCAGTTCTTC.